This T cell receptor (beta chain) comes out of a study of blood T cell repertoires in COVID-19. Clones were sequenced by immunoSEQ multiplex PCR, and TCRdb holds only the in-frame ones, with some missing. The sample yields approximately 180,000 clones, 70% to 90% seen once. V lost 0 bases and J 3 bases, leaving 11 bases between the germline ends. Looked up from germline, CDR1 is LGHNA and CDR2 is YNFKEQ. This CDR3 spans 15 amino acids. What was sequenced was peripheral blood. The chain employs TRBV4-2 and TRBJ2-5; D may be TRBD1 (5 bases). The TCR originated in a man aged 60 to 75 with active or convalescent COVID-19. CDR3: CASSQDRQLKETQYF. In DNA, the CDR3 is TGTGCCAGCAGCCAAGATCGACAGCTGAAAGAGACCCAGTACTTC.